These 4 T cell receptor beta chains were sequenced from one sample in a study of blood T cell repertoires in COVID-19. Generated by immunoSEQ multiplex PCR, the TCRdb table keeps only in-frame clones and is missing some. The sample yields about 63,000 clones, roughly 85% seen once. The material sequenced was peripheral blood. The receptors come from a human donor in a cohort sampled during active COVID-19.

This clone has only a few counts. The chain carries TRBV3-1 (or the pseudogene TRBV3-2) and TRBJ2-5, with D possibly TRBD2 on 6 matching bases. The CDR3 has 17 residues. Germline CDR1 reads LGHDT; CDR2 reads YNNKEL (reference sequence). The germline V and J ends were trimmed by 3 bases and 5 bases, with 22 bases remaining between them. The CDR3: CASSQRGLRRDGETQYF. The CDR3 nucleotides read TGTGCCAGCAGCCAGAGGGGACTCCGACGGGACGGGGAGACCCAGTACTTC.

This chain connects TRBV28 to TRBJ2-7, with 9 bases identical to TRBD2. From germline, CDR1 is MDHEN and CDR2 SYDVKM. Unmatched junction bases numbered 6, after V lost 8 bases and J lost 4 bases. CDR3 length equals 13 residues. The CDR3 loop reads CASGNSGSYEQYF. The CDR3 DNA follows: TGTGCCAGCGGAAATAGCGGGAGTTACGAGCAGTACTTC.

The sample holds a few counts of this clone. The chain is built from TRBV10-3 and TRBJ2-1; the match to TRBD2 covers 8 bases. Germline V lookup: CDR1 ENHRY, CDR2 SYGVKD. The length of the CDR3 is 16 residues. The V gene end was trimmed by 3 bases and the J gene end by 8 bases; junction bases not matched to a gene: 12. The CDR3 is CAISDASGGRGYEQFF. As DNA, the CDR3 is TGTGCCATCAGTGATGCGAGCGGGGGCCGTGGGTATGAGCAGTTCTTC.

This clone was detected once. This chain uses TRBV27 with TRBJ2-7, with a possible D match to TRBD2 (6 bases). The CDR3 runs 13 residues. CDR1 and CDR2 from the germline V gene are MNHEY and SMNVEV (reference sequence). Trimming removed 4 bases from V and 4 bases from J, with 11 bases in between. The CDR3 nucleotides are TGTGCCAGCAGTTGGAGGGGACGTTACGAGCAGTACTTC. Encoded protein: CASSWRGRYEQYF.